Below, 7 T cell receptor beta chains from the same sample are listed, as sequenced in a study. MiXCR, run by TCRdb on the RT-PCR reads, gives a single entry per CDR3 protein. The data contain around 700,000 distinct CDR3 sequences, approximately 15% of them seen just once; the ten biggest clones take up around 3.3%. Sequenced sample: memory CD4+ T cells from blood. These receptors all stem from a female donor in good health, serving as a healthy control.

The V call is TRBV12-3 or TRBV12-4, the J call TRBJ2-1, with D maybe TRBD2 (6 bases). The CDR3 has 16 amino acids. V was pared by 1 base and J by 2 bases, with 12 bases between. Here the CDR3 DNA reads TGTGCCAGCAGTTTAGTTGGCGGGAAAACCTACAATGAGCAGTTCTTC. Its translation is CASSLVGGKTYNEQFF.

This clonotype was seen more than once but under ten times. V usage is TRBV20-1 and J usage is TRBJ2-7, with 10 nucleotides matching TRBD2. Germline lookup yields CDR1 DFQATT and CDR2 SNEGSKA (reference sequence). This CDR3 comprises 16 residues. V lost 3 bases and J lost 4; bases outside the gene matches: 12. The CDR3 protein is CSASRTSGSLGYEQYF. CDR3 nucleotide sequence: TGCAGTGCTAGTAGGACTAGCGGTTCCCTAGGGTACGAGCAGTACTTC.

The V gene is TRBV7-2, the J gene TRBJ1-4; D remains unclear. This CDR3 comprises 15 residues. The V end lost 1 base, the J end lost 8 bases, and 14 bases lay between the germline ends. CDR1 is SGHTA, CDR2 FQGNSA, per germline. The CDR3 bases are TGTGCCAGCAGCTTAGTTGCGGGGAGGCGGGAAAAACTGTTTTTT. Translation: CASSLVAGRREKLFF.

This clonotype came up many times. This chain's CDR3 is CASAKTGGSLETQYF. CDR3 coding DNA: TGTGCCAGCGCCAAGACAGGGGGCTCGTTAGAGACCCAGTACTTC. The genes are TRBV6-4 and TRBJ2-5; 10 positions match TRBD1. With V trimmed by 8 bases and J by 4 bases, 10 bases remained unmatched. This CDR3 is built from 15 residues. Germline assignment: CDR1 MRHNA and CDR2 SNTAGT.

The chain recombines TRBV12-3 or TRBV12-4 with TRBJ2-1, with 10 bases matching TRBD2. CDR3 length: 14 residues. V lost 7 bases, J lost 6 bases, and 6 bases stayed unmatched. The CDR3: CASTLAGVSNEQFF. CDR3 nucleotide sequence: TGTGCCAGCACTCTAGCGGGAGTATCCAATGAGCAGTTCTTC.

J is TRBJ2-7 and V is TRBV12-3 or TRBV12-4, with TRBD1 matching 9 bases. The CDR3 totals 15 residues. V shed 4 bases, J shed 8 bases, and the junction held 12 bases outside the gene matches. Here the CDR3 DNA reads TGTGCCAGCAGTTCCGGACAGGGGACCGTCTCTAAGCAGTACTTC. Translation gives CASSSGQGTVSKQYF.

This clonotype was found once. The CDR3 coding sequence is TGTGCCTGGAGACCCGGCCGAGCCGGGAGTGGCTACACCTTC. Amino acid sequence: CAWRPGRAGSGYTF. V and J are TRBV30 and TRBJ1-2, with D unresolved. Trimming took off 3 bases at V and 7 bases at J, with 18 bases between the two ends. The CDR3 runs to 14 residues. Germline CDR1 reads GTSNPN; CDR2 reads SVGIG (reference sequence).